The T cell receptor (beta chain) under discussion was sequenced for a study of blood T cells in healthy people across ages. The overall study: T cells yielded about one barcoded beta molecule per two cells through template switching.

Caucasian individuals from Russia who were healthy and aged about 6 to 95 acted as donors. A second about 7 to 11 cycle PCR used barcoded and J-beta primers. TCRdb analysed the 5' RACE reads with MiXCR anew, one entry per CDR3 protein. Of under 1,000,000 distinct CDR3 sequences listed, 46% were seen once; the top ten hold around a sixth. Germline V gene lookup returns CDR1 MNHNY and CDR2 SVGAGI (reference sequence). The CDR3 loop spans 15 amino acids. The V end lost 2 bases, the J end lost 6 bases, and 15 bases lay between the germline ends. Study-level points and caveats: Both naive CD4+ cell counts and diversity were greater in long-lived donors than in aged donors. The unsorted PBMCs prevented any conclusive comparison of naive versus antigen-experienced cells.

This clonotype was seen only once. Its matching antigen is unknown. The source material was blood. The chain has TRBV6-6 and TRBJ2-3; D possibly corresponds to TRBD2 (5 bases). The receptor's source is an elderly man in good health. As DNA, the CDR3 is TGTGCCAGCAGTTACGGCGGGCCCCTCGGGGATACGCAGTATTTT. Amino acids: CASSYGGPLGDTQYF.